This TCR beta chain was recovered during a study of cytomegalovirus exposure and HLA in healthy donors. Study observations and caveats: A later analysis found that most CMV-associated TCR beta chains appeared HLA-restricted. Most TCR sequences were uncommon, yet certain public TCRs appeared in many donors. TCR beta sequences reportedly predicted most subjects' HLA-A and HLA-B alleles accurately. Later analysis placed DRB1 highest and HLA-C lowest in TCR association rates, which differed by HLA locus.

For this clone: The antigen is unknown.

Primers for the PCR totalled 60 Vbeta and 13 Jbeta. Produced via immunoSEQ multiplex PCR; TCRdb's table is partial and in-frame only. The sample includes around 80,000 clones, under 65% of them seen just once. The source of this sequence is a male donor in good health and CMV-seropositive. Sequencing was done on a sample of PBMCs.

CDR3 amino acids: CASSSGLAGANEQFF. The CDR3 nucleotides are TGTGCCAGCAGCTCAGGACTAGCGGGAGCGAATGAGCAGTTCTTC. This chain links TRBV13 with TRBJ2-1; the match to TRBD2 covers 13 bases. Germline CDR1 is PRHDT and CDR2 is FYEKMQ (reference sequence). V lost 4 bases and J lost 7; bases outside the gene matches: 4. This CDR3 has 15 amino acids.